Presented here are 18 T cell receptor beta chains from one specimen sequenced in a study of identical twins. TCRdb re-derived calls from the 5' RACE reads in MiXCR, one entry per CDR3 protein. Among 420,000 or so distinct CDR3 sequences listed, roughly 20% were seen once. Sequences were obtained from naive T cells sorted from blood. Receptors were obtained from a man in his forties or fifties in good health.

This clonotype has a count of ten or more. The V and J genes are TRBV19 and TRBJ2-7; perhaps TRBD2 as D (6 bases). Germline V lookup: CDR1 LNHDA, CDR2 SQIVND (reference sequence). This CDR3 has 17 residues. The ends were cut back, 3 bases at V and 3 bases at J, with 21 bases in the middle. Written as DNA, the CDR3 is TGTGCCAGTAGTATGACTAGTGGGGCACGGCTTTTCTACGAGCAGTACTTC. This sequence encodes CASSMTSGARLFYEQYF.

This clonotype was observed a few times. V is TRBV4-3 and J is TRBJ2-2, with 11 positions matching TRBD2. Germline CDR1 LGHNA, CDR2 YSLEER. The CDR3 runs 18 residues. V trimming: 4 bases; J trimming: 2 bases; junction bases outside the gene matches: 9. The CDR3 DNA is TGCGCCAGCAGCCTTCATAGCGGGGGGGAGGTTAACACCGGGGAGCTGTTTTTT. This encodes CASSLHSGGEVNTGELFF.

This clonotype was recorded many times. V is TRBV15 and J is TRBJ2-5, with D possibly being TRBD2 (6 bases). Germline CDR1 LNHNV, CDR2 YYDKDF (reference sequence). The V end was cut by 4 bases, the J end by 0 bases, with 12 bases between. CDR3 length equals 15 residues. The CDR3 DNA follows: TGTGCCACCAGCAAATACCGGGACTACCAAGAGACCCAGTACTTC. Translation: CATSKYRDYQETQYF.

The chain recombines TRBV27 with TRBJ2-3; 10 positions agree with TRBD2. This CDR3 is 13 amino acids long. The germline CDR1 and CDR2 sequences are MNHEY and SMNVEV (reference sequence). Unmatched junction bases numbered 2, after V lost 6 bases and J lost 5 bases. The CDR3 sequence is CASRPSGGDTQYF. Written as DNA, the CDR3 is TGTGCCAGCAGACCTAGCGGGGGAGATACGCAGTATTTT.

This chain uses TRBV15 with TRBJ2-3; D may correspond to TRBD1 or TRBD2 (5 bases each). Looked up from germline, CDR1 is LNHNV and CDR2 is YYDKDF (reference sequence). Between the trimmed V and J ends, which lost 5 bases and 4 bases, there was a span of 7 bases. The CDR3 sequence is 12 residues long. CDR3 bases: TGTGCCACCAGCCGGGGCTCAGATACGCAGTATTTT. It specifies CATSRGSDTQYF.

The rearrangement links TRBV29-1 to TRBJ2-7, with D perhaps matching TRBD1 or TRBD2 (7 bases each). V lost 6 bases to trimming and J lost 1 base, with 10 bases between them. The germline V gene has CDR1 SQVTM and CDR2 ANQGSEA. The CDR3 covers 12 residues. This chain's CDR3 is CSVAGQSYEQYF. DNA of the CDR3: TGCAGCGTAGCGGGACAGTCCTACGAGCAGTACTTC.

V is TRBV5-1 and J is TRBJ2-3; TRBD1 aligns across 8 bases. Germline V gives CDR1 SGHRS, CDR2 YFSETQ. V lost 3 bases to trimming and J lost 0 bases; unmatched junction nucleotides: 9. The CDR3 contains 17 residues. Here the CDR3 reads CASSYTDRAFSTDTQYF. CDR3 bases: TGCGCCAGCAGCTATACGGACAGGGCCTTTAGCACAGATACGCAGTATTTT. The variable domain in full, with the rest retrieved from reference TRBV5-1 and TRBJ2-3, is KAGVTQTPRYLIKTRGQQVTLSCSPISGHRSVSWYQQTPGQGLQFLFEYFSETQRNKGNFPGRFSGRQFSNSRSEMNVSTLELGDSALYLCASSYTDRAFSTDTQYFGPGTRLTVL.

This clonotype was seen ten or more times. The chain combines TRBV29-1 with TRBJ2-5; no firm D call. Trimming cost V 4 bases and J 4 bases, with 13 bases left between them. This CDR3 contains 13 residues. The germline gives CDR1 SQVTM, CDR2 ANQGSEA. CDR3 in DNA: TGCAGCGTTGGATTTCAGCGCCGAGAGACCCAGTACTTC. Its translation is CSVGFQRRETQYF.

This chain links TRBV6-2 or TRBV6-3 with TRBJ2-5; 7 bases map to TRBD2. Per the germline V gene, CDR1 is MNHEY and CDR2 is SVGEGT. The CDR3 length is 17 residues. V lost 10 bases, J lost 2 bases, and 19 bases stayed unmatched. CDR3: CATDAPVLGRGQETQYF. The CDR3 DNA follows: TGTGCCACCGACGCCCCCGTATTGGGGCGGGGGCAAGAGACCCAGTACTTC.

The CDR3: CSASRLGSGAYEQYF. CDR3 DNA sequence: TGCAGTGCTAGTCGCCTGGGTAGCGGGGCCTACGAGCAGTACTTC. The V gene is TRBV20-1, the J gene TRBJ2-7, with 8 bases lining up with TRBD2. J lost 2 bases, V lost 3 bases, and 9 bases had no gene match. Germline-derived CDR1 and CDR2 are DFQATT and SNEGSKA (reference sequence). This CDR3 comprises 15 residues.

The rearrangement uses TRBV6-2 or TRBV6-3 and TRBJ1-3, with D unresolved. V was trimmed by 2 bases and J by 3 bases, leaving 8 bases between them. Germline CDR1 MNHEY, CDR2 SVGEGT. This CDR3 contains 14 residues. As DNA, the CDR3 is TGTGCCAGCAGTTACATCGGATTTGGAAACACCATATATTTT. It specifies CASSYIGFGNTIYF.

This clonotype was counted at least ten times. The CDR3 loop is CASNLRDKNYNEQFF. The CDR3 nucleotides read TGTGCCAGCAACTTGAGGGACAAGAACTACAATGAGCAGTTCTTC. The V gene is TRBV2, the J gene TRBJ2-1; perhaps TRBD1 as D (6 bases). From germline, CDR1 is SNHLY and CDR2 FYNNEI. With 7 bases removed from V and 3 bases from J, the gap between germline ends came to 16 bases. CDR3 length: 15 amino acids.

Here the CDR3 reads CASSLVGTSGGTDTQYF. CDR3 sequence (DNA): TGTGCCAGCAGCTTAGTGGGGACTAGCGGGGGGACAGATACGCAGTATTTT. The chain is built from TRBV7-8 and TRBJ2-3; 15 nucleotides match TRBD2. With V trimmed by 1 base and J by 3 bases, 2 bases remained unmatched. CDR3 length: 17 residues. The V gene's germline CDR1 is SGHVS and CDR2 FQNEAQ. Full variable domain (outside the CDR3, taken from reference TRBV7-8 and TRBJ2-3): GAGVSQSPRYKVAKRGQDVALRCDPISGHVSLFWYQQALGQGPEFLTYFQNEAQLDKSGLPSDRFFAERPEGSVSTLKIQRTQQEDSAVYLCASSLVGTSGGTDTQYFGPGTRLTVL.

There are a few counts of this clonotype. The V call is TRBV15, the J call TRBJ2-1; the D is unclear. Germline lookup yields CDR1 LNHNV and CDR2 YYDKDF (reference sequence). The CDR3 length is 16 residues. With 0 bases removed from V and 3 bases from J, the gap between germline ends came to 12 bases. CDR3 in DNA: TGTGCCACCAGCAGAGATAGGCTGGGCGGCTACAATGAGCAGTTCTTC. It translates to CATSRDRLGGYNEQFF.

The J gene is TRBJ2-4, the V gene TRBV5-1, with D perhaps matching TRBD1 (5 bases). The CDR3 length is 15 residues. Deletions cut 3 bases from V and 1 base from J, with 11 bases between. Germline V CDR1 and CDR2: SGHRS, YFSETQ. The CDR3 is CASSSAGLAKNIQYF. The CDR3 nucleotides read TGCGCCAGCAGCTCAGCAGGGTTGGCCAAAAACATTCAGTACTTC.

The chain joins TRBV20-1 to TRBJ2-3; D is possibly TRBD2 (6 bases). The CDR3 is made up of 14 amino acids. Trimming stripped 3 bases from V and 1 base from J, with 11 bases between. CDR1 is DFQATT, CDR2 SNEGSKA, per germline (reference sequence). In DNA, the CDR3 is TGCAGTGCTAGCAAACCTAGCGGCACAGATACGCAGTATTTT. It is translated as CSASKPSGTDTQYF.

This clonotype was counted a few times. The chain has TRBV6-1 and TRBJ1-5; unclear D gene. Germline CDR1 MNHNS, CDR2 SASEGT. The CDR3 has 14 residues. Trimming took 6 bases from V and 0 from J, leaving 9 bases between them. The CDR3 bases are TGTGCCAGCAGGAGGGATTATAGCAATCAGCCCCAGCATTTT. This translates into CASRRDYSNQPQHF.

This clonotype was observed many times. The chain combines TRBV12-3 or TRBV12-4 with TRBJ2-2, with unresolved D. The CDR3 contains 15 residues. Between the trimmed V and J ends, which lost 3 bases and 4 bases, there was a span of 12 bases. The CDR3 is CASSFLEQSTGELFF. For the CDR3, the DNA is TGTGCCAGCAGTTTTTTGGAACAGAGCACCGGGGAGCTGTTTTTT.